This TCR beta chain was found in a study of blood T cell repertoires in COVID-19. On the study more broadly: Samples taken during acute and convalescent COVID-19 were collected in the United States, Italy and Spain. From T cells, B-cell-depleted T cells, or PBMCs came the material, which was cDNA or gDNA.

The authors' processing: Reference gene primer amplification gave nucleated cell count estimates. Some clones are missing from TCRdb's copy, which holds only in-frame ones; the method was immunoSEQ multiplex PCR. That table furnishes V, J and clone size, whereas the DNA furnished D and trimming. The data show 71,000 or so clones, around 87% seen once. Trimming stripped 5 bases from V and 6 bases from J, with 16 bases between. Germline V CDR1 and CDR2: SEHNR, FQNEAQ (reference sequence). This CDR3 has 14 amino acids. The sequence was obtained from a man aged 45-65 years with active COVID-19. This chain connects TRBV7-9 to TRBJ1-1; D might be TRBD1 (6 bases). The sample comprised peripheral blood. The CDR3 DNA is TGTGCCAGCAGCCTCGTGCAGGGGTTTCCTGAAGCTTTCTTT. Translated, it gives CASSLVQGFPEAFF.